This T cell receptor (beta chain) was identified in a study of neurological immune-mediated disorders (dated by TCRdb to the late 2010s). For the wider study: Using UMI-based sequencing, the study compared peripheral blood TCR-beta repertoires from patients with HTLV-I-associated myelopathy (HAM/TSP), patients with multiple sclerosis, and healthy controls. Longitudinal HAM/TSP donors and healthy donors each had 3 time-points at intervals of about 3-45 months. Of the 65 to 70 subjects in the cohort, about 14 were HAM/TSP patients, around 35 were multiple sclerosis patients, and around 20 were healthy controls. The approximately 100 TCR-beta libraries included longitudinal samples, technical triplicates and paired sorted CD4+ and CD8+ T-cell subsets alongside PBMC samples. What the study reported, not specific to this receptor: No identical CDR3 amino acid sequences were found to be shared among expanded clones across subjects, suggesting that TCR-beta repertoires were private in all groups. The highest TCR clonal expansion was observed in HAM/TSP patients, whereas the lowest was observed in MS patients, even when compared with healthy controls.

The intended sense of this specimen's time point label: longitudinal time-point 1 (baseline). Unsorted PBMC libraries were generated from 2 million PBMCs stored in RNAlater at -80 °C until RNA extraction. PBMCs were separated from peripheral blood using Ficoll-Hypaque density gradient centrifugation and then cryopreserved in liquid nitrogen. This clonotype was detected once. The clone's antigen remains unknown. A much larger clone differs by one base, so this may be a read error. To synthesize cDNA, template-switch 5'RACE was performed with a primer carrying a 10-nucleotide random unique molecular identifier so that each TCR transcript was tagged. Every sequencing run covered 15-18 subjects and yielded more than 160 million TCR-beta sequences. Total RNA was extracted with the RNeasy kit. The KAPA Real-time Library Amplification kit was used to amplify TCR-beta VDJ regions with primers targeting the TCR constant region and the 5'RACE anchor. Sample indexes and Illumina adaptors were added in a first PCR, after which library yield was increased in a second PCR. After Ampure bead purification, the roughly 650 bp TCR product was size-selected on a 2% E-gel SizeSelection system. Before pooling, library quality was checked on a Bioanalyzer, concentration was measured with Qubit, and libraries were quantified with the Kapa Library Quantification kit. An Illumina HiSeq 2500 sequenced the libraries paired-end 2 x 150 bp. To increase sequence diversity, roughly 25-31% phiX was spiked into each library pool. In the paper's pipeline: The UMI-based MiGEC pipeline processed quality-filtered reads and removed over 80% of raw TCR sequences during error correction. VDJ genes were aligned to IMGT germline references, and each clonotype was defined by a unique CDR3 amino acid sequence together with V-J genes. Clonal expansion, Shannon diversity, and CDR3 relatedness (CalcPairwiseDistances, ClusterSamples) were evaluated with VDJtools, and phylogenetic trees were built with CLCbio workbench. A clone was classed as expanded if it had 8 or more unique UMIs, a cutoff based on coefficient-of-variation modelling across technical triplicates. Starting from the raw public reads, TCRdb applied fastp trimming at Q25, assembled clones with MiXCR and retained in-frame beta chains. Identical CDR3 proteins give one entry, which carries the most common genes and DNA. What appears here as the V and J calls and clone size reflects TCRdb's work, not the paper's. Across this sample there are some 68,000 distinct CDR3 sequences, with roughly 15% seen only once. Approximately 4.2% of the sample is taken by the ten largest.

Input material: PBMCs. The TCR originated in a female donor with HTLV-1-associated myelopathy (HAM/TSP).

The DNA is as follows: TGTGCCACCAGCAGAGTGCTGGGGCCGGAGTACGGCTACACCTTC. Translated, it gives CATSRVLGPEYGYTF. The rearranged chain carries TRBV15 and TRBJ1-2, and possibly TRBD1, on 5 matching bases. Including cysteine and phenylalanine, the CDR3 has 15 amino acids. Just the 45-base CDR3 DNA is kept, in frame starting at base 1. V loses 1 base, J loses 8 bases, and the germline ends lie 17 bases apart. CDR1 and CDR2 are drawn from the germline V gene (reference sequence): LNHNV, YYDKDF.